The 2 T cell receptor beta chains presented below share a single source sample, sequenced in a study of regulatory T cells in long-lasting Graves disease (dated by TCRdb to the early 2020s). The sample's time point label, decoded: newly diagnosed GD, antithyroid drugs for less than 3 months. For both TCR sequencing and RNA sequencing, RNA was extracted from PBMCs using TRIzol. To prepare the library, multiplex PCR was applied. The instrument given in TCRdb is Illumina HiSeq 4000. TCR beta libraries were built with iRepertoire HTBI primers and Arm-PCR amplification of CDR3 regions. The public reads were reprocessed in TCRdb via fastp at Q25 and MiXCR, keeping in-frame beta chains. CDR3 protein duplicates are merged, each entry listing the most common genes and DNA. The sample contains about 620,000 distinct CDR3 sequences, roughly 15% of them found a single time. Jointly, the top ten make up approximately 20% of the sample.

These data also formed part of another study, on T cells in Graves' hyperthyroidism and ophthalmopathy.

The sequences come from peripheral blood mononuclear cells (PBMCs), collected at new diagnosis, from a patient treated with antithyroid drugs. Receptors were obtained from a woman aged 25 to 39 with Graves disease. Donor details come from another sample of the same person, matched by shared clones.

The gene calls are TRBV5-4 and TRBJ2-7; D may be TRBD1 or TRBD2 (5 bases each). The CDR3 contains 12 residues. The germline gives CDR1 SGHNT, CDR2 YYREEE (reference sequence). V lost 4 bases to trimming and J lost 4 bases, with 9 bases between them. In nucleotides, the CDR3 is TGTGCCAGCAGCAATGAGGGGTACGAGCAGTACTTC. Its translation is CASSNEGYEQYF.

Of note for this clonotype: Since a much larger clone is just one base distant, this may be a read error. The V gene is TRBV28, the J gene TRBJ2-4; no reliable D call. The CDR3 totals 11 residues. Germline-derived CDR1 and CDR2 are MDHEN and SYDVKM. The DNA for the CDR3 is TGTGCCAGCCGGTGGGAAAACATTCAGCACTTC. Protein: CASRWENIQHF.